The 29 T cell receptor beta chains reported below all come from one sample, sequenced in a study of blood T cell repertoires in COVID-19. Clones were read by immunoSEQ multiplex PCR, and TCRdb kept only the in-frame ones, dropping some. This sample has hundreds of thousands of clones, with about 87% found just once. Material for sequencing was peripheral blood. These receptors originate from a woman aged 55-69 years with COVID-19, enrolled during active disease.

The rearrangement joins TRBV9 to TRBJ1-1, with D maybe TRBD1 (6 bases). The V end was cut by 5 bases, the J end by 1 base, with 12 bases between. Germline V gene sequence: CDR1 SGDLS, CDR2 YYNGEE. This CDR3 spans 14 amino acids. CDR3 DNA: TGTGCCAGCAGGCGGGGGGCGGCGAACACTGAAGCTTTCTTT. This sequence encodes CASRRGAANTEAFF.

This chain joins TRBV19 and TRBJ2-7, with 9 bases identical to TRBD2. The length of the CDR3 is 15 residues. CDR1 is LNHDA and CDR2 is SQIVND in the germline V gene (reference sequence). V shed 4 bases, J shed 3 bases, and the junction held 7 bases outside the gene matches. CDR3 in DNA: TGTGCCAGTAGTACGGTAGCGGGGGAGTACTACGAGCAGTACTTC. Its translation: CASSTVAGEYYEQYF. The full variable domain, in which reference TRBV19 and TRBJ2-7 provide the parts outside the CDR3, is DGGITQSPKYLFRKEGQNVTLSCEQNLNHDAMYWYRQDPGQGLRLIYYSQIVNDFQKGDIAEGYSVSREKKESFPLTVTSAQKNPTAFYLCASSTVAGEYYEQYFGPGTRLTVT.

To note about this clone: The same CDR3 arises from other DNA sequences in this sample as well. This chain joins TRBV28 and TRBJ2-3, with 9 bases aligning to TRBD2. The V gene end was trimmed by 3 bases and the J gene end by 3 bases; junction bases not matched to a gene: 4. Per the germline V gene, CDR1 is MDHEN and CDR2 is SYDVKM. This CDR3 has 15 residues. The CDR3 nucleotides read TGTGCCAGCAGTTTGGCGGGGGGGCCAACAGATACGCAGTATTTT. This codes for CASSLAGGPTDTQYF.

This chain uses TRBV28 with TRBJ2-7; 10 bases match TRBD1. In germline, CDR1 is MDHEN, CDR2 SYDVKM. The CDR3 totals 16 residues. J gave up 12 bases and V 3 bases, and 17 bases lay outside the gene matches. CDR3 sequence (DNA): TGTGCCAGCAGTTTGGCATGGCGCCTCGACAGGGGGCGAATGTACTTC. This encodes CASSLAWRLDRGRMYF.

This rearrangement joins TRBV5-6 to TRBJ2-7; possibly TRBD1 for D (6 bases). The CDR3 sequence is 14 residues long. Per the germline V gene, CDR1 is SGHDT and CDR2 is YYEEEE. Trimming shortened V by 6 bases and J by 2 bases, and 15 bases separated the two germline ends. CDR3 coding DNA: TGTGCCAGCAACTTTAGGGGGATCACCTACGAGCAGTACTTC. Translating gives CASNFRGITYEQYF.

The rearrangement joins TRBV5-1 to TRBJ2-1; D gene ambiguous. This CDR3 comprises 16 residues. CDR1 and CDR2 (germline): SGHRS, YFSETQ. The V end lost 1 base, the J end lost 0 bases, and 11 bases lay between the germline ends. The CDR3 DNA reads as TGCGCCAGCAGCTTGCTATCTTCGAGCTCCTACAATGAGCAGTTCTTC. Its translation: CASSLLSSSSYNEQFF.

This chain joins TRBV3-1 (or the pseudogene TRBV3-2) and TRBJ1-2, with 9 bases aligning to TRBD1. The CDR3 consists of 14 residues. CDR1 LGHDT and CDR2 YNNKEL come from the germline V gene (reference sequence). V trimming: 4 bases; J trimming: 6 bases; junction bases outside the gene matches: 6. CDR3 nucleotides: TGTGCCAGCAGCCCAACCGGGACAGGGCATGGCTACACCTTC. This encodes CASSPTGTGHGYTF.

This rearrangement joins TRBV18 to TRBJ2-7; tentative D call: TRBD1 (7 bases). The CDR3 has 14 residues. Germline V gene sequence: CDR1 KGHSH, CDR2 LQKENI. Trimming took 2 bases from V and 3 from J, leaving 11 bases between them. The CDR3 spells CASSPAQGGYEQYF. The CDR3 DNA reads TGTGCCAGCTCACCAGCCCAGGGGGGCTACGAGCAGTACTTC.

The gene calls are TRBV19 and TRBJ1-5; 7 positions match TRBD1. The trim removed 9 bases at V and 5 bases at J, leaving 4 bases unmatched. Germline values: CDR1 LNHDA, CDR2 SQIVND (reference sequence). This CDR3 comprises 12 residues. The CDR3 sequence: CASNRGYQPQHF. The CDR3 DNA sequence: TGTGCCAGCAACAGGGGTTATCAGCCCCAGCATTTT.

The chain is built from TRBV3-1 (or the pseudogene TRBV3-2) and TRBJ2-7; possibly TRBD1 for D (6 bases). V was clipped by 3 bases and J by 3 bases, with 15 bases between them. The CDR3 is made up of 15 amino acids. The germline CDR1 and CDR2 sequences are LGHDT and YNNKEL (reference sequence). The CDR3 protein is CASSQGDTLLYEQYF. CDR3 DNA sequence: TGTGCCAGCAGCCAGGGGGACACCCTACTCTACGAGCAGTACTTC.

The chain uses TRBV9 and TRBJ1-3, with D possibly being TRBD1 (6 bases). From germline, CDR1 is SGDLS and CDR2 YYNGEE. The CDR3 is made up of 17 amino acids. The ends were cut back, 2 bases at V and 4 bases at J, with 19 bases in the middle. For the CDR3, the DNA is TGTGCCAGCAGCGTCGGTTTAGTCAGGGGAGCGGGAAACACCATATATTTT. This gives the protein CASSVGLVRGAGNTIYF. Full variable domain (rest looked up from reference TRBV9 and TRBJ1-3): DSGVTQTPKHLITATGQRVTLRCSPRSGDLSVYWYQQSLDQGLQFLIQYYNGEERAKGNILERFSAQQFPDLHSELNLSSLELGDSALYFCASSVGLVRGAGNTIYFGEGSWLTVV.

The chain couples TRBV5-1 to TRBJ2-7; maybe TRBD1 (6 bases). This CDR3 contains 14 residues. Germline V gene data show CDR1 as SGHRS and CDR2 as YFSETQ. V was pared by 4 bases and J by 7 bases, with 18 bases between. The CDR3 loop reads CASSPYRDQGEQYF. Here the CDR3 DNA reads TGCGCCAGCAGCCCCTACAGGGACCAGGGGGAGCAGTACTTC.

This clone came up once. V usage is TRBV11-2 and J usage is TRBJ2-1; possibly TRBD2 for D (7 bases). V was trimmed by 5 bases and J by 9 bases, leaving 17 bases between them. The CDR3 spans 14 residues. From germline, CDR1 is SGHAT and CDR2 FQNNGV. CDR3 sequence (DNA): TGTGCCAGCAGCCTCGTCCTGAGGGGGGGTGAGCAGTTCTTC. It codes for CASSLVLRGGEQFF.

The chain combines TRBV27 with TRBJ1-5; a possible D gene is TRBD1 (6 bases). The CDR3 runs 16 residues. Germline CDR1 MNHEY, CDR2 SMNVEV (reference sequence). V lost 3 bases and J 0 bases, leaving 12 bases between the germline ends. The CDR3 DNA follows: TGTGCCAGCAGTTTCCGACAGGCTCATAGCAATCAGCCCCAGCATTTT. The encoded protein is CASSFRQAHSNQPQHF.

The chain has TRBV18 and TRBJ1-6, with D possibly TRBD1 on 5 matching bases. In germline, CDR1 is KGHSH, CDR2 LQKENI. V lost 2 bases and J lost 6, with 14 bases in between. This CDR3 is built from 16 residues. The CDR3 loop reads CASSPNLVGGNSPLHF. CDR3 nucleotides: TGTGCCAGCTCACCAAACCTTGTGGGGGGTAATTCACCCCTCCACTTT. Full variable domain (remainder filled in from reference TRBV18 and TRBJ1-6): NAGVMQNPRHLVRRRGQEARLRCSPMKGHSHVYWYRQLPEEGLKFMVYLQKENIIDESGMPKERFSAEFPKEGPSILRIQQVVRGDSAAYFCASSPNLVGGNSPLHFGNGTRLTVT.

V usage is TRBV19 and J usage is TRBJ2-1; a weak D match, TRBD1 (6 bases). Trimming removed 1 base at V and 3 bases at J, with 13 bases between. The germline CDR1 and CDR2 sequences are LNHDA and SQIVND (reference sequence). The CDR3 length is 16 residues. In nucleotides, the CDR3 is TGTGCCAGTAGTATAGTAGGACAGTCGGGCTACAATGAGCAGTTCTTC. This encodes CASSIVGQSGYNEQFF.

This rearrangement joins TRBV7-8 to TRBJ2-7, with D tentatively TRBD2 (7 bases). Deletions cut 4 bases from V and 6 bases from J, with 25 bases between. This CDR3 spans 17 amino acids. Germline CDR1 reads SGHVS; CDR2 reads FQNEAQ. This CDR3 reads CASSSVIAGAPPAEQYF. Written as DNA, the CDR3 is TGTGCCAGCAGCTCCGTTATTGCGGGGGCCCCCCCCGCCGAGCAGTACTTC.

This chain links TRBV5-5 with TRBJ1-2; D may be TRBD1 (6 bases). This CDR3 contains 16 residues. V was pared by 0 bases and J by 1 base, with 13 bases between. Germline CDR1 reads SGHKS; CDR2 reads YYEKEE (reference sequence). CDR3 region: CASSLGTGYRNYGYTF. DNA for the CDR3: TGTGCCAGCAGCTTGGGTACAGGGTATCGTAACTATGGCTACACCTTC.

The chain joins TRBV19 to TRBJ2-5, with 12 bases matching TRBD2. CDR3 length equals 15 residues. V lost 4 bases, J lost 2 bases, and 2 bases stayed unmatched. CDR1 is LNHDA, CDR2 SQIVND, per germline (reference sequence). DNA for the CDR3: TGTGCCAGTAGTAGAGGACTAGCGGGGCAAGAGACCCAGTACTTC. As protein: CASSRGLAGQETQYF.

This chain connects TRBV10-3 to TRBJ1-2; 8 positions agree with TRBD1. V lost 3 bases to trimming and J lost 3 bases; unmatched junction nucleotides: 15. CDR1 is ENHRY and CDR2 is SYGVKD in the germline V gene. This CDR3 region has 18 residues. The CDR3 here is CAISDIGRARGRDYGYTF. DNA of the CDR3: TGTGCCATCAGTGATATAGGGAGGGCCAGGGGGCGAGACTATGGCTACACCTTC.

V and J are TRBV18 and TRBJ2-1, with D possibly being TRBD1 (6 bases). The ends were cut back, 0 bases at V and 9 bases at J, with 15 bases in the middle. Germline V gene lookup returns CDR1 KGHSH and CDR2 LQKENI. The CDR3 is 15 amino acids. Here the CDR3 reads CASSPPSDRSGEQFF. For the CDR3, the DNA is TGTGCCAGCTCACCACCGTCGGACAGATCGGGTGAGCAGTTCTTC. Complete variable domain (other parts from reference TRBV18 and TRBJ2-1): NAGVMQNPRHLVRRRGQEARLRCSPMKGHSHVYWYRQLPEEGLKFMVYLQKENIIDESGMPKERFSAEFPKEGPSILRIQQVVRGDSAAYFCASSPPSDRSGEQFFGPGTRLTVL.

The V gene is TRBV5-6, the J gene TRBJ1-5, with 7 bases lining up with TRBD1. After removal of 4 bases from V and 8 bases from J, the junction contained 9 bases not matched to a gene. Germline V gives CDR1 SGHDT, CDR2 YYEEEE. This CDR3 is 14 amino acids long. The CDR3 DNA reads TGTGCCAGCAGCCGCAGGGGGAGAGGGGAGCCCCAGCATTTT. This translates into CASSRRGRGEPQHF.

The V call is TRBV15, the J call TRBJ1-6; D perhaps matches TRBD1 (6 bases). Germline lookup yields CDR1 LNHNV and CDR2 YYDKDF (reference sequence). The germline V and J ends were trimmed by 3 bases and 4 bases, with 19 bases remaining between them. This CDR3 comprises 18 residues. This CDR3 reads CATSRRNTGTEYNSPLHF. Written as DNA, the CDR3 is TGTGCCACCAGCAGGCGTAATACAGGGACGGAATATAATTCACCCCTCCACTTT. Filled out from reference TRBV15 and TRBJ1-6, the complete variable domain reads DAMVIQNPRYQVTQFGKPVTLSCSQTLNHNVMYWYQQKSSQAPKLLFHYYDKDFNNEADTPDNFQSRRPNTSFCFLDIRSPGLGDTAMYLCATSRRNTGTEYNSPLHFGNGTRLTVT.

The chain recombines TRBV5-6 with TRBJ2-7, with 10 nucleotides matching TRBD1. This CDR3 is 15 amino acids long. Germline lookup yields CDR1 SGHDT and CDR2 YYEEEE. J was trimmed by 2 bases and V by 1 base; bases with no gene match: 3. Here the CDR3 reads CASSLMGQGTYEQYF. DNA for the CDR3: TGTGCCAGCAGCTTGATGGGACAGGGGACCTACGAGCAGTACTTC.

The rearrangement uses TRBV5-1 and TRBJ2-3; D unclear. This CDR3 spans 13 amino acids. Germline V CDR1 and CDR2: SGHRS, YFSETQ. The germline V and J ends were trimmed by 0 bases and 4 bases, with 6 bases remaining between them. CDR3 DNA: TGCGCCAGCAGCTTGGACCGGGCAGATACGCAGTATTTT. Residues: CASSLDRADTQYF.

This clone appeared once. CDR3 in amino acids: CASSVTGLPSGANVLTF. Written as DNA, the CDR3 is TGTGCCAGCAGCGTGACAGGGCTGCCCTCTGGGGCCAACGTCCTGACTTTC. The chain joins TRBV7-3 to TRBJ2-6, with 7 bases lining up with TRBD1. Germline CDR1 and CDR2: SGHTA and FQGTGA. Trimming took 5 bases from V and 0 from J; bases not matched to a gene: 7. This CDR3 region has 17 residues.

V and J are TRBV11-3 and TRBJ2-4; 8 positions agree with TRBD1. With V trimmed by 3 bases and J by 8 bases, 9 bases remained unmatched. The CDR3 runs to 15 residues. Germline V gives CDR1 SGHNT, CDR2 YENEEA. CDR3 loop: CASSFPRRGPDIQYF. The DNA of the CDR3 is TGTGCCAGCAGCTTTCCTCGCAGGGGGCCTGACATTCAGTACTTC.

The V and J genes are TRBV7-9 and TRBJ1-1; D may be TRBD1 (5 bases). The V gene's germline CDR1 is SEHNR and CDR2 FQNEAQ (reference sequence). The CDR3 loop spans 15 amino acids. V lost 10 bases and J 7 bases, leaving 25 bases between the germline ends. DNA for the CDR3: TGTGCCAACGAGTGGCAGGGTGCTTCCGGTGTTGAAGCTTTCTTT. It specifies CANEWQGASGVEAFF. Based on the CDR3 plus reference TRBV7-9 and TRBJ1-1, the full variable domain is DTGVSQNPRHKITKRGQNVTFRCDPISEHNRLYWYRQTLGQGPEFLTYFQNEAQLEKSRLLSDRFSAERPKGSFSTLEIQRTEQGDSAMYLCANEWQGASGVEAFFGQGTRLTVV.

The chain combines TRBV27 with TRBJ1-1; TRBD1 is a possible D gene (6 bases). The CDR3 has 13 amino acids. In germline, CDR1 is MNHEY, CDR2 SMNVEV (reference sequence). Between the trimmed V and J ends, which lost 5 bases and 5 bases, there was a span of 12 bases. The DNA of the CDR3 is TGTGCCAGCAGTACGGGGGGGGCGACTGAAGCTTTCTTT. It yields the protein CASSTGGATEAFF.